This is a list of T cell receptor beta chains from one sample in a study of blood T cell repertoires in COVID-19. Repertoires were generated with immunoSEQ multiplex PCR, while TCRdb's copy carries only in-frame clones and drops some. The sample shows about 95,000 clones, around 92% of them seen only once. Input material: peripheral blood. These TCRs come from a man aged 50-59 years with COVID-19, enrolled during active disease. Both conserved end residues are part of each CDR3. A D gene is named only where the DNA matches it firmly. Not all rows give a size; the values are once, few, many and, for expanded clones, a class.

V gene	J gene	clone size	D gene	CDR3 DNA	CDR3 protein
TRBV5-1	TRBJ1-4	-	TRBD1	TGCGCCAGCAGCTTGGGGACAGGGTCAACTAATGAAAAACTGTTTTTT	CASSLGTGSTNEKLFF
TRBV19	TRBJ2-1	-	-	TGTGCCAGTAGACTAAATCCCTACAATGAGCAGTTCTTC	CASRLNPYNEQFF
TRBV7-9	TRBJ1-1	-	-	TGTGCCAGCAGCTTACTTCACAGGGAGGGCACTGAAGCTTTCTTT	CASSLLHREGTEAFF
TRBV2	TRBJ2-4	-	-	TGTGCCAGCAGCATACTGCCAGCGGGAGCCAAAAACATTCAGTACTTC	CASSILPAGAKNIQYF
TRBV3-1/TRBV3-2	TRBJ2-7	-	TRBD2	TGTGCCAGCAGCCATCCCCCGGGACTAGCGGGGGGATACGAGCAGTACTTC	CASSHPPGLAGGYEQYF
TRBV28	TRBJ1-6	-	-	TGTGCCAGCAGTTTATTAGGGACTGCTAATTCACCCCTCCACTTT	CASSLLGTANSPLHF
TRBV10-3	TRBJ2-7	-	-	TGTGCCATCAGTAACCGGGACACCCTCTCCTACGAGCAGTACTTC	CAISNRDTLSYEQYF
TRBV12-5	TRBJ2-5	-	-	TGTGCTAGTAGCCAATTCCAAGAGACCCAGTACTTC	CASSQFQETQYF
TRBV2	TRBJ1-1	-	-	TGTGCCAGCAGTGAATACCCAGGATCTGGAACTGAAGCTTTCTTT	CASSEYPGSGTEAFF
TRBV29-1	TRBJ1-1	once	-	TGCAGCGTCGGGAGTTACACTGAAGCTTTCTTT	CSVGSYTEAFF
TRBV19	TRBJ2-1	-	-	TGTGCCAGTAGTATAGTCTCAGGGGCGGATGAGCAGTTCTTC	CASSIVSGADEQFF
TRBV7-9	TRBJ2-2	many	TRBD1	TGTGCCAGCAGCTTAGGGGACAGTGGCTTCACCGGGGAGCTGTTTTTT	CASSLGDSGFTGELFF
TRBV5-5	TRBJ2-3	-	-	TGTGCCAGCAGCCAAATGGTGGCCACAAGAATCACAGATACGCAGTATTTT	CASSQMVATRITDTQYF
TRBV6-5	TRBJ1-5	-	TRBD1	TGTGCCAGCAGCGACGGACAGGGGGCCAATCAGCCCCAGCATTTT	CASSDGQGANQPQHF
TRBV19	TRBJ1-5	-	-	TGTGCCAGTAGTCTCACGCGGCTTCCCAATCAGCCCCAGCATTTT	CASSLTRLPNQPQHF
TRBV5-4	TRBJ2-3	-	TRBD2	TGTGCCAGCAGCTTAATTACGGGGGGGTACACAGATACGCAGTATTTT	CASSLITGGYTDTQYF
TRBV29-1	TRBJ1-1	-	-	TGCAGCGTTGCCAGAGGGAACACTGAAGCTTTCTTT	CSVARGNTEAFF
TRBV6-1	TRBJ1-1	-	-	TGTGCCAGCAGTGAACCCAGGGTGAACACTGAAGCTTTCTTT	CASSEPRVNTEAFF
TRBV6-6	TRBJ1-6	-	-	TGTGCCAGCAGTTACTCCCAGGCAGGCAATTCACCCCTCCACTTT	CASSYSQAGNSPLHF
TRBV12-3/TRBV12-4	TRBJ2-7	-	-	TGTGCCAGCAGTTTTGGAGGGACCTACGAGCAGTACTTC	CASSFGGTYEQYF
TRBV3-1/TRBV3-2	TRBJ2-7	-	TRBD1	TGTGCCAGCAGTCGCGGACAGGGGGGCTCCTACGAGCAGTACTTC	CASSRGQGGSYEQYF
TRBV2	TRBJ1-6	-	-	TGTGCCAGCAGTGAACCAGGGGTGACTTCACCCCTCCACTTT	CASSEPGVTSPLHF
TRBV27	TRBJ2-7	-	-	TGTGCCAGCAGTTTGACAGCCTCCTACGAGCAGTACTTC	CASSLTASYEQYF
TRBV10-3	TRBJ1-6	-	TRBD1	TGTGCCATCAGCCAGGGGGATTATAATTCACCCCTCCACTTT	CAISQGDYNSPLHF
TRBV5-5	TRBJ2-7	-	-	TGTGCCAGCAGCCTGGGCGGACTACCCATTGGGGAGCAGTACTTC	CASSLGGLPIGEQYF
TRBV5-4	TRBJ2-5	-	-	TGTGCCAGCAGCTCCGTTAGTCACCAAGAGACCCAGTACTTC	CASSSVSHQETQYF
TRBV30	TRBJ1-6	-	-	TGTGCCTGGAGTTTTCACAGGGTCGCCTATAATTCACCCCTCCACTTT	CAWSFHRVAYNSPLHF
TRBV7-2	TRBJ1-2	-	-	TGTGCCAGCAGCCAGGGAGGTGGCTATGGCTACACCTTC	CASSQGGGYGYTF
TRBV10-3	TRBJ2-7	-	TRBD1	TGTGCCATCAGGGCTACAGGGGCCATATCCTACGAGCAGTACTTC	CAIRATGAISYEQYF
TRBV21-1	TRBJ2-5	-	-	TGTGCCAGCAGCAAATGGCCCACCCAGGAGACCCAGTACTTC	CASSKWPTQETQYF
TRBV14	TRBJ2-7	few	TRBD1	TGTGCCAGCAGCCATGGCAGGGGGTTGTACGAGCAGTACTTC	CASSHGRGLYEQYF
TRBV12-3/TRBV12-4	TRBJ2-7	-	TRBD1	TGTGCCAGCAGGGCCAGGGGGTCCTACGAGCAGTACTTC	CASRARGSYEQYF
TRBV3-1/TRBV3-2	TRBJ2-5	-	TRBD2	TGTGCCAGCAGCTGGGGCGGGGGGCCTACCGTGAAAGAGACCCAGTACTTC	CASSWGGGPTVKETQYF
TRBV4-1	TRBJ1-1	-	TRBD1	TGCGCCAGCAGAGAATCCCTAGGACCACAGGGGGCGGTTTTAGCTTTCTTT	CASRESLGPQGAVLAFF
TRBV28	TRBJ1-5	-	-	TGTGCCAGCAGTTCCCCCGGGACAAGCTTTTATAGCAATCAGCCCCAGCATTTT	CASSSPGTSFYSNQPQHF
TRBV12-3/TRBV12-4	TRBJ2-1	-	-	TGTGCCAGCAGTCCAAGGACTGGAGGCGAGCAGTTCTTC	CASSPRTGGEQFF
TRBV30	TRBJ2-3	-	TRBD1	TGTGCCTGGACCCTAGGGACAGGGGTCGCAGATACGCAGTATTTT	CAWTLGTGVADTQYF
TRBV5-1	TRBJ2-3	-	-	TGCGCCAGCAGCTTGGCCCAGTCGGGGGATACGCAGTATTTT	CASSLAQSGDTQYF
TRBV27	TRBJ2-6	-	-	TGTGCCAGCAGTTTTGCGACAGCTGGGGCCAACGTCCTGACTTTC	CASSFATAGANVLTF
TRBV5-6	TRBJ2-3	once	TRBD2	TGTGCCAGCAGCTCACTGGGAGGGGCAGATACGCAGTATTTT	CASSSLGGADTQYF
TRBV7-9	TRBJ1-3	-	-	TGTGCCAGCAGCGAAGAGCCGGCTGGAAACACCATATATTTT	CASSEEPAGNTIYF
TRBV6-1	TRBJ1-1	-	TRBD1	TGTGCCAGCAGTGAAGCGGGGACAGGGGGCACTGAAGCTTTCTTT	CASSEAGTGGTEAFF
TRBV5-4	TRBJ1-2	-	TRBD1	TGTGCCAGCAGCTTGCGCAGGGGGCCGGGCTACACCTTC	CASSLRRGPGYTF
TRBV2	TRBJ1-5	-	TRBD1	TGTGCCAGCAGAGGACAGGGAGATCAGCCCCAGCATTTT	CASRGQGDQPQHF
TRBV5-1	TRBJ1-1	-	-	TGCGCCAGCAGACCGGACAATTCTGAAGCTTTCTTT	CASRPDNSEAFF
TRBV7-3	TRBJ2-2	-	TRBD1	TGTGCCAGCAGACCGGGGACAGGGACTGACACCGGGGAGCTGTTTTTT	CASRPGTGTDTGELFF
TRBV6-5	TRBJ1-1	once	-	TGTGCCAGCAGTTATTTTGGGGCTAGGAACACTGAAGCTTTCTTT	CASSYFGARNTEAFF
TRBV7-9	TRBJ1-3	-	TRBD1	TGTGCCAGCAGCTTAGTATGGGACAGAAACTCTGGAAACACCATATATTTT	CASSLVWDRNSGNTIYF
TRBV11-2	TRBJ2-5	once	TRBD1	TGTGCCAGCAGCTTAAGGACAGGTTATGCTCAAGAGACCCAGTACTTC	CASSLRTGYAQETQYF
TRBV19	TRBJ1-6	-	-	TGTGCCAGTAGTACCCGGGACATGGGTTATTCACCCCTCCACTTT	CASSTRDMGYSPLHF
TRBV19	TRBJ1-6	-	-	TGTGCCTCAAAGGAGGCCCTCTATAATTCACCCCTCCACTTT	CASKEALYNSPLHF
TRBV5-1	TRBJ2-7	-	-	TGCGCCAGCAGCTTAGCGGGGGACAGATACGAGCAGTACTTC	CASSLAGDRYEQYF
TRBV12-3/TRBV12-4	TRBJ2-7	-	TRBD2	TGTGCCAGCAGTTGGACTAGCGGTTACGAGCAGTACTTC	CASSWTSGYEQYF
TRBV2	TRBJ2-7	-	-	TGTGCCAGCACATCACAAGGGAGCTCCTACGAGCAGTACTTC	CASTSQGSSYEQYF
TRBV30	TRBJ1-5	-	-	TGTGCCTGGAGTGTACAGAGAAGACAGCCCCAGCATTTT	CAWSVQRRQPQHF
TRBV4-2	TRBJ2-3	-	TRBD2	TGTGCCAGCAGCCCATCGACTAGCGGGGGCACAGATACGCAGTATTTT	CASSPSTSGGTDTQYF
TRBV6-5	TRBJ2-3	once	-	TGTGCCAGCAACCAGGGATGGGGCCCAGATACGCAGTATTTT	CASNQGWGPDTQYF